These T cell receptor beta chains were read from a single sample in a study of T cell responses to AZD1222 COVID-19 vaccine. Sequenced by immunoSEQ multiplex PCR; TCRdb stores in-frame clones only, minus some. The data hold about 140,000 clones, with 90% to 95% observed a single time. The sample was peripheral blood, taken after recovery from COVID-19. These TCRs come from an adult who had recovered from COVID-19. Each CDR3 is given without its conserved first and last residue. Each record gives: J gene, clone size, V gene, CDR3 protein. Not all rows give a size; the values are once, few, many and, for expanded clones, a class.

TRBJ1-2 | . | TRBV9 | ASSVLSGQQRERDGYT
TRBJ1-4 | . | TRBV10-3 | ATSDPGDEKLF
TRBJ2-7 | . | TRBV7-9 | ASSLGLAGDYEQY
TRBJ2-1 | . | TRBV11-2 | ASSLDRLAGVNEQF
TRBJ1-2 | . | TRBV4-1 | ASSQDPWIIYGYT
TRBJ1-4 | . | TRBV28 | ASSFRPGRANEKLF
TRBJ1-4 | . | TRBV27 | ASSFGTDPNEKLF
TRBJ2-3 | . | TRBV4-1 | ASFRGTSETDTQY
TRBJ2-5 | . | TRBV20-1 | SASPRTSGSRETQY
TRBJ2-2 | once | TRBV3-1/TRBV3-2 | ASSQDWGVGELF
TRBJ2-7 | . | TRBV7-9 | ASSLGGTYEQY
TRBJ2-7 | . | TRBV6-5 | ASSYSGQGANEQY
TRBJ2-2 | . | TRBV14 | ASSQVGSGELF
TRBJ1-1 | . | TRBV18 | ASSELGDTEAF
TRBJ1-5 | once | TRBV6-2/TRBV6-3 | ASSYDSYYSNQPQH
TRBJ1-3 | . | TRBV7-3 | AGPDSSGNTIY
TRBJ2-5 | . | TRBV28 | ASSLWGRGAQETQY
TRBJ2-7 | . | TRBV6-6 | ASSRTPLDEQY
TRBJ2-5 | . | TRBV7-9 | ASSSTSGKTQY
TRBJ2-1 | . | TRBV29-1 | SVFRSHNEQF
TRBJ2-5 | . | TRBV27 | ASSLLAGRQETQY
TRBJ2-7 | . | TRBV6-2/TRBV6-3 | ASSYLIPNEQY